This T cell receptor (beta chain) originates from a study of OX40 agonist ivuxolimab in advanced cancers. The CDR3 totals 15 residues. The germline gives CDR1 MNHNS, CDR2 SASEGT. V lost 7 bases and J lost 0, with 13 bases in between. Method: immunoSEQ multiplex PCR; TCRdb's copy keeps in-frame clones and lacks some. This table holds 45,000 to 60,000 clones, about 90% found once. This TCR derives from an adult with an advanced solid tumor such as melanoma, head and neck, liver or kidney cancer. The genes are TRBV6-1 and TRBJ2-4, with a weak D call TRBD2 (5 bases). This sample comprised CD4+ or CD8+ T cells sorted from blood, obtained in a trial of the OX40 agonist ivuxolimab. The chain's CDR3 is CASIPSGLAKNIQYF. The CDR3 DNA is TGTGCCAGCATCCCTTCAGGACTAGCCAAAAACATTCAGTACTTC.